This TCR beta chain was recovered during a study of T cell repertoires in cytomegalovirus infection. Study overall: CMV epitopes in the study were HLA-C-restricted (recently identified) and HLA-B-restricted (well studied). In public TCR beta signatures, there were indications of both CMV infection and matching HLA type.

TCRdb reprocessed the reads with MiXCR, giving one entry per CDR3 protein. Of a few hundred thousand distinct CDR3 sequences in the sample, just under 40% were seen once. Comments on this clonotype: As yet, its antigen is unknown.

Study observations and caveats: Accumulated public TCR beta family frequency recognized individuals carrying CMV together with the relevant HLA. The response measured ex vivo was dominated by TCR beta clonotypes (HLA-C-restricted and CMV-specific).

The CDR3 runs to 14 residues. Trimming removed 0 bases from V and 6 bases from J, with 11 bases in between. This rearrangement joins TRBV12-3 or TRBV12-4 to TRBJ2-5, with D possibly matching TRBD1 (5 bases). This sequence was found in a human donor in good health (CMV status not recorded). Some clones in this sample may be carry-over from other donors' samples. The sequences come from cultured PBMCs, collected from culture after CMV antigen stimulation. For the CDR3, the DNA is TGTGCCAGCAGTTTAGCGGGGCCAATAAAGACCCAGTACTTC. Amino acid sequence: CASSLAGPIKTQYF.